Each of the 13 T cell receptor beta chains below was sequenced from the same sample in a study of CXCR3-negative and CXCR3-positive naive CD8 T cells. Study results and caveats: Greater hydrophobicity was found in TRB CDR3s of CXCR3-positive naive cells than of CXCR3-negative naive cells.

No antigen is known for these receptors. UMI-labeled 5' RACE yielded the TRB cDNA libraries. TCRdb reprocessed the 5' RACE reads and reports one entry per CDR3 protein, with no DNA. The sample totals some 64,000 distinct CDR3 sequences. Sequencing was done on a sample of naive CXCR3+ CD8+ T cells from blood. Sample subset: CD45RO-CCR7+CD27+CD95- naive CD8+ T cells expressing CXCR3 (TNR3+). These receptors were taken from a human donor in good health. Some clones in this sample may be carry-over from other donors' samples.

The CDR3 loop reads CSVEERDGETNEKLFF. The chain carries TRBV29-1 and TRBJ1-4; the TCRdb D gene call, TRBD1, has no DNA to confirm it. This CDR3 is 16 amino acids long. Germline V gene data show CDR1 as SQVTM and CDR2 as ANQGSEA.

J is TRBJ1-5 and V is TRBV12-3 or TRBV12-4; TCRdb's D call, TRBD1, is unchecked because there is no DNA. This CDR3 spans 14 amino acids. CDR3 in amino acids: CASRGGLGNQPQHF.

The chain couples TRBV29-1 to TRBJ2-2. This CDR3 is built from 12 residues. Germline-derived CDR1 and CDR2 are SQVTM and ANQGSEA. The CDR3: CSVLQNTGELFF.

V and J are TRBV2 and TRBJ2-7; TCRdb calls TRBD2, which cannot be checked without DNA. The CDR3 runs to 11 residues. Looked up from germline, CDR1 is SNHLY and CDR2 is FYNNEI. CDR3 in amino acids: CASGLWHEQYF.

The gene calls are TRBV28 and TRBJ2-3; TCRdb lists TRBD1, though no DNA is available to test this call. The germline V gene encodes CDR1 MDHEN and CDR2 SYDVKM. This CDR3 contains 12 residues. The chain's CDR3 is CATDRATDTQYF.

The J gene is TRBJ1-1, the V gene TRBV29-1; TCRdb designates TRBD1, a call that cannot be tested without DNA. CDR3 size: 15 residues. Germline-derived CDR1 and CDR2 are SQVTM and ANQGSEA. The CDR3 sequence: CSVDDSGQELTEAFF.

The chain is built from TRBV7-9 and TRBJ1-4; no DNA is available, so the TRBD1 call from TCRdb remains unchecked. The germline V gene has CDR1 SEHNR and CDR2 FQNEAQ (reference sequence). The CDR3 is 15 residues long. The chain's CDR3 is CASSYSEGAGEKLFF.

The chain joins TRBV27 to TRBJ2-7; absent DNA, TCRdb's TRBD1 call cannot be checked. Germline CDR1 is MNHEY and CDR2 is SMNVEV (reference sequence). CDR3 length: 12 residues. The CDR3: CASSLSGGEQYF.

This CDR3 is CSVDGVAMGVQETQYF. The chain combines TRBV29-1 with TRBJ2-5; there is no DNA to check the TCRdb D call of TRBD1. The CDR3 is 16 residues long. Germline CDR1 is SQVTM and CDR2 is ANQGSEA.

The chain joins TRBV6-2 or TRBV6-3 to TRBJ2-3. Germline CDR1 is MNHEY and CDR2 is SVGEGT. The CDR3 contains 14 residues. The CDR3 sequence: CASRSGHGVDTQYF.

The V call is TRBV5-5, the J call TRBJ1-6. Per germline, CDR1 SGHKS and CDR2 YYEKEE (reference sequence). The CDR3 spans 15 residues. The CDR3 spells CASSETGLRDSPLHF.

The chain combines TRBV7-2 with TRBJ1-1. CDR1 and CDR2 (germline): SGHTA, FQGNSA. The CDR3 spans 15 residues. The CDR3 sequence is CASSLVQLLQSEAFF.

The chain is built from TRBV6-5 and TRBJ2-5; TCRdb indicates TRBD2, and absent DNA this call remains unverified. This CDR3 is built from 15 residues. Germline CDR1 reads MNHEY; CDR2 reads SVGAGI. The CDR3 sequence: CASSLGLLTRETQYF.